The following is a TCR beta chain sequence with its context. What it recognizes is unknown. Germline CDR1 SNHLY, CDR2 FYNNEI. This CDR3 spans 15 amino acids. The V and J ends lost 6 bases and 3 bases respectively, with 15 bases between them. Cultured CD4+ T cells had their DNA profiled by the Oncomine TCR Beta short-read assay. Genomic DNA was extracted from cultured CD4+ T cells. TCRdb re-called the PCR reads with MiXCR, one entry per CDR3 protein. The sample shows tens of thousands of distinct CDR3 sequences, approximately 29% of them seen only once. This sample was taken from a study of vaccination and CD4 T cells after COVID-19. Study at large: Two of the convalescents were Hispanic, and convalescents were six males and four females. Overlapping peptides covering the spike proteins of SARS-CoV-2, HCoV-NL63, HCoV-OC43 and HCoV-229E were added to stimulate cells.

Treatment denoted: approximately 9-day PBMC culture with coronavirus spike peptide pools or control peptides (ViraFEST assay). The chain employs TRBV2 and TRBJ1-5; D might be TRBD1 (6 bases). Material: cultured CD4+ T cells from blood. This sequence originates from a human donor with COVID-19. The CDR3 nucleotides read TGTGCCAGCAGCGGGGGGCGGGGGCACAATCAGCCCCAGCATTTT. Encoded protein: CASSGGRGHNQPQHF.